This T cell receptor (beta chain) was captured by sequencing in a study of shared clonotypes between healthy human individuals. Comment on this clone: What it binds is not known.

Repertoires were generated with immunoSEQ multiplex PCR, while TCRdb's copy carries only in-frame clones and drops some. This sample carries more than 1.2 million clones, approximately 98.5% of them seen once, and the ten largest clones take about 0.34%. V lost 4 bases and J lost 6, with 17 bases in between. The CDR3 covers 15 residues. Germline V gene data show CDR1 as SGHRS and CDR2 as YFSETQ. General observations from the study: Rarefaction demonstrated incomplete sorted-subset sequencing despite large depth.

The origin of this receptor is a man aged 30 to 45 in good health. Source material: naive CD4+ T cells sorted from blood. Specified subset: CD45RA+ positively selected. The V gene is TRBV5-1, the J gene TRBJ2-1, with a possible D match to TRBD1 (6 bases). The CDR3 bases are TGCGCCAGCAGCGTGGGGGCTCCTGGTGTCAATGAGCAGTTCTTC. Translated, it gives CASSVGAPGVNEQFF. Supplemented by reference TRBV5-1 and TRBJ2-1, the full variable domain reads KAGVTQTPRYLIKTRGQQVTLSCSPISGHRSVSWYQQTPGQGLQFLFEYFSETQRNKGNFPGRFSGRQFSNSRSEMNVSTLELGDSALYLCASSVGAPGVNEQFFGPGTRLTVL.